The entry below gives a single T cell receptor (beta chain) sequence along with its context. Data came from immunoSEQ multiplex PCR; TCRdb stores just in-frame clones and leaves some out. The repertoire consists of 60,000 to 75,000 clones, with about 83% occurring once and the leading ten covering over 3%. This entry comes from a study of T cell responses to AZD1222 COVID-19 vaccine. Pooled in the analysis were second doses at about 4 or about 12 weeks. The V gene lost 5 bases and the J gene lost 6 bases, with 14 bases spanning the gap. Germline lookup yields CDR1 SGDLS and CDR2 YYNGEE. This CDR3 has 13 amino acids.

This chain links TRBV9 with TRBJ1-2; tentative D call: TRBD1 (6 bases). The receptor comes from an adult who received the AZD1222 COVID-19 vaccine. This specimen consisted of peripheral blood, obtained 28 days after the second AZD1222 dose. CDR3: CASRRTASNGYTF. DNA of the CDR3: TGTGCCAGCAGACGGACAGCCTCAAATGGCTACACCTTC.